Here is one T cell receptor beta chain with its context. Per the original methods: Quantification of nucleated cells was approximated via reference gene primer amplification. Produced via immunoSEQ multiplex PCR; TCRdb's table is partial and in-frame only. Clone size and the V and J calls come from that table; the DNA yielded D and trimming. The table lists 400,000 to 500,000 clones, roughly 90% of them singletons. Participants were placed into cohorts based on the clinical history they reported. Cohort 3 recovery required two negative PCRs, clearance, or symptom resolution. The data were obtained in a study of blood T cell repertoires in COVID-19. Looking at the study overall: Sources were T cells, B-cell-depleted T cells, or PBMCs; the material itself was cDNA or gDNA.

V lost 4 bases and J lost 2; bases outside the gene matches: 6. This CDR3 is 15 amino acids long. CDR1 is KGHSH and CDR2 is LQKENI in the germline V gene. Sequenced sample: PBMCs or T cells enriched from blood (not recorded which). The V gene is TRBV18, the J gene TRBJ2-3, with TRBD1 identical over 7 bases. The receptor was isolated from a woman aged 40 to 50 who had recovered from COVID-19. The chain's CDR3 is CASSQPDRDTDTQYF. CDR3 nucleotides: TGTGCCAGCTCACAACCCGACAGGGACACAGATACGCAGTATTTT. Full variable domain (remainder filled in from reference TRBV18 and TRBJ2-3): NAGVMQNPRHLVRRRGQEARLRCSPMKGHSHVYWYRQLPEEGLKFMVYLQKENIIDESGMPKERFSAEFPKEGPSILRIQQVVRGDSAAYFCASSQPDRDTDTQYFGPGTRLTVL.